This TCR beta chain was captured in a study of T cell responses to AZD1222 COVID-19 vaccine listed by TCRdb under 2021. Background for the entire study: A total of 233 trial participants underwent TCR sequencing, of whom more than 200 had received two doses of AZD1222 and roughly 26 had received two doses of the MenACWY control vaccine. Enrollment into the trials was organized by age into subgroups of 18-55, 56-69 and 70-plus years, and those subgroups contained approximately 160, 26 and 62 TCR-sequenced participants, respectively.

CDR3 length: 14 amino acids, cysteine to phenylalanine. CDR3 DNA is the only sequence kept; it has 42 bases, read in frame from the first base. Relative to germline, V is 4 bases shorter and J is 0 bases shorter, with 10 bases between their ends. Per the germline V gene, SGHRS is the CDR1 and YFSETQ is the CDR2. The time point tag for this specimen amounts to: about 28 days (+/-7) after the second vaccine dose. AZD1222 recipients given second doses at about 4 weeks or at about 12 weeks were pooled, since spike-specific TCR depth and breadth were not found to differ between the two schedules. The vaccinee samples were drawn from two UK trials, COV001 and COV002, one of which was a single-blind randomized controlled phase 2/3 trial testing AZD1222 (ChAdOx1 nCoV-19) in healthy adults. For TCRbeta chain sequencing, PBMC samples from trial participants were taken at day 0 and at day 28 after the second dose.

The study at large found these results: Most participants were white British and females outnumbered males, and the authors suggested that clonal diversity may have been underestimated. Reportedly, almost half of the unique spike-specific TCRs recognized epitopes lying outside the regions that are mutated in the B.1.351 and B.1.1.7 variants. Conclusions about previously exposed vaccinees are limited because only six or seven AZD1222 recipients were SARS-CoV-2 seropositive at baseline. The 56-69-year group was small, and its depth increase did not reach significance, likely because of low power. After two AZD1222 doses, spike-specific TCR breadth and depth were significantly higher than at day 0 and than in MenACWY recipients. Because no samples from the day 14 peak response were available, repertoires could be characterized only after the peak T cell response. The vaccine-associated CD4 TCRs covered the entire spike protein, and the dominant responses fell in regions 160-218 and 743-854.

As regards this clone: Its specific antigen is unknown. No much larger clone is present one base from it, and per-base qualities are unavailable.

The CDR3 regions of human TCRbeta chains were analyzed by immunosequencing. Concerning the study's data processing: Repertoire TCRs were checked for matches against a reference library of SARS-CoV-2-specific TCRs that had been generated using the MIRA antigen-specificity platform. Breadth was defined as the fraction of unique TCRs that were SARS-CoV-2-associated, and depth was defined as the fraction of total T cells that were SARS-CoV-2-associated. Using the MIRA data, each spike-specific TCR was mapped to the spike region that the TCR reacts to and placed in a CD4 or CD8 class. Log10-transformed breadth and depth values were compared by one-way ANOVA with Sidak's multiple comparisons tests. Imported from immuneACCESS, the table was reduced by TCRdb to in-frame sequences with V and J called. These copies leave out some clones; in studies compared against another copy, an unresolved V gene accounts for under half, and the cause of the remainder is not known. V and J calls and clone size are given by that table; D and trimming were obtained from the DNA. The sample data list 70,000 to 95,000 clones, and 88% of these were observed just once. About 7% of the sample is taken by the ten largest.

This sequence originates from an adult who received the AZD1222 COVID-19 vaccine. The rearrangement joined TRBV5-1 to TRBJ1-1, with the D gene call left open. The source material was peripheral blood, sampled 28 days after the second AZD1222 dose. Here is the DNA: TGCGCCAGCAGCGAGGACGGCTTGAACACTGAAGCTTTCTTT. Translated, this is CASSEDGLNTEAFF.